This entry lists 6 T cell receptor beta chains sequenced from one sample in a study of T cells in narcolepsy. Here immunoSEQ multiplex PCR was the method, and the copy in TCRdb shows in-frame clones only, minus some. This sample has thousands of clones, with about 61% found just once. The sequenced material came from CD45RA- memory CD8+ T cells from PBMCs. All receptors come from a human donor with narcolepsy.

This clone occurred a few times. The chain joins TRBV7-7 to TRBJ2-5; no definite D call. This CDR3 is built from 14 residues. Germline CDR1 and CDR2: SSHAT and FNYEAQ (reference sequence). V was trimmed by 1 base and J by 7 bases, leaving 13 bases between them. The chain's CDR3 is CASSLVVWSRTQYF. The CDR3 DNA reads TGTGCCAGCAGCTTAGTCGTCTGGAGCCGGACCCAGTACTTC.

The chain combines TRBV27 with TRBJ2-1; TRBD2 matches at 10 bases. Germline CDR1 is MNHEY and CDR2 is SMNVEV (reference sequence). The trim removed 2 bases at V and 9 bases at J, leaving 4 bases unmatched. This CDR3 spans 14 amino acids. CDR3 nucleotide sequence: TGTGCCAGCAGTTTACTAGCGGGGGAGCCTGAGCAGTTCTTC. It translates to CASSLLAGEPEQFF.

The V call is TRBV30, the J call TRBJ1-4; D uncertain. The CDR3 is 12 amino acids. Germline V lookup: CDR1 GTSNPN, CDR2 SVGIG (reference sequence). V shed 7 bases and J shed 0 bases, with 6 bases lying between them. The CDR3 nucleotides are TGTGCCTTCAGCGCAACTAATGAAAAACTGTTTTTT. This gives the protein CAFSATNEKLFF.

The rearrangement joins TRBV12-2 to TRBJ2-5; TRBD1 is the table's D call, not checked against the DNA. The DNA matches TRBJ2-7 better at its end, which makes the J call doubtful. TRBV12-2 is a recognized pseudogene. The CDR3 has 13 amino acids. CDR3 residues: CASHPFRGHEQYF. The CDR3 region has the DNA TGTGCAAGTCACCCGTTTAGGGGCCACGAGCAGTACTTC.

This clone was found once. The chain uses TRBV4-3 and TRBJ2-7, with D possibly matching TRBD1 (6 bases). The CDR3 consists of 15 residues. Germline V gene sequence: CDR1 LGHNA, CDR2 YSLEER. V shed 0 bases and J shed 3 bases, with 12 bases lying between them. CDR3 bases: TGCGCCAGCAGCCAAGAAACAGGGATGAGCTACGAGCAGTACTTC. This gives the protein CASSQETGMSYEQYF.

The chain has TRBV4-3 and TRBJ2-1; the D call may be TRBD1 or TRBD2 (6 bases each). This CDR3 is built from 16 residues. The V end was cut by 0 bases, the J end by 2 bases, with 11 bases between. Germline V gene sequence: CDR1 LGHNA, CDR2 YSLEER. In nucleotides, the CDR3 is TGCGCCAGCAGCCAAGATGAGGGGGGCCCCTACAATGAGCAGTTCTTC. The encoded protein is CASSQDEGGPYNEQFF.